Presented here are 3 T cell receptor beta chains from one specimen sequenced in a study of blood T cell repertoires in COVID-19. Using immunoSEQ multiplex PCR, the repertoire was profiled, and TCRdb retains in-frame clones only, with some absent. This sample has about 130,000 clones, with approximately 81% found just once. The sequenced material came from peripheral blood. These receptors were obtained from a man older than 75 with COVID-19, enrolled during active disease.

This clone has only a few counts. The chain carries TRBV7-2 and TRBJ2-7, with TRBD2 matching over 8 bases. The CDR3 is 16 residues long. The V gene's germline CDR1 is SGHTA and CDR2 FQGNSA. V was pared by 4 bases and J by 2 bases, with 10 bases of the junction left unmatched. CDR3 sequence: CASSSGGAGKPYEQYF. The CDR3 DNA reads as TGTGCCAGCAGCTCGGGGGGGGCGGGGAAACCCTACGAGCAGTACTTC.

This clone was counted once. The CDR3 spells CASSFWTSGRGDTQYF. CDR3 DNA: TGCGCCAGCAGCTTTTGGACTAGCGGGAGAGGAGATACGCAGTATTTT. The chain is built from TRBV5-1 and TRBJ2-3; 13 nucleotides match TRBD2. CDR1 is SGHRS, CDR2 YFSETQ, per germline. The CDR3 sequence is 16 residues long. V shed 2 bases, J shed 5 bases, and the junction held 5 bases outside the gene matches.

Here the CDR3 DNA reads TGTGCCAGCAGCAAAGCGGCTAGCGGGAGGGCCAGTGGACCTTACGAGCAGTACTTC. The encoded protein is CASSKAASGRASGPYEQYF. The chain couples TRBV21-1 to TRBJ2-7; the DNA was not used to check the table's D call, TRBD2. TRBV21-1 is marked as a pseudogene. This CDR3 comprises 19 residues.